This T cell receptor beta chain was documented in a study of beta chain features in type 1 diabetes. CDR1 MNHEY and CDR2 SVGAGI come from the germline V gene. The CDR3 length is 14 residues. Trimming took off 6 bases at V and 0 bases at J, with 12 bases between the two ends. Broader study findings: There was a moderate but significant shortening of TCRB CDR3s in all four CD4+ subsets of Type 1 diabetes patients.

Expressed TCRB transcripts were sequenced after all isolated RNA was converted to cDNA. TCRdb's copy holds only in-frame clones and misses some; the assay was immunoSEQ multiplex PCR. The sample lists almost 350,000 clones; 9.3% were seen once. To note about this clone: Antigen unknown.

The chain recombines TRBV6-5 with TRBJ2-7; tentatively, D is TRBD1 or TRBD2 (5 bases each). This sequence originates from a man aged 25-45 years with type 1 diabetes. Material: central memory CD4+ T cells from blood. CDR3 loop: CASRIEGSSYEQYF. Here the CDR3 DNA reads TGTGCCAGCAGAATAGAGGGGAGCTCCTACGAGCAGTACTTC.